This T cell receptor beta chain was observed in a study of cytotoxic CD8 clonotypes in ibrutinib-treated CLL. As for the study in general: There were about a dozen relapsed/refractory patients and about 14 treatment-naive patients, and around 18 were IGHV unmutated.

This clone was picked up a small number of times. Its antigen is as yet unknown. V shed 6 bases, J shed 1 base, and the junction held 6 bases outside the gene matches. The length of the CDR3 is 15 residues. Germline CDR1 and CDR2: ENHRY and SYGVKD. Findings of the study overall: Sampling of sustained-remission and progressing patients occurred at differing times. Clonality went up at the time of ibrutinib response, stayed stable in sustained remission, and later dropped back toward its baseline level at progression.

The table came from immunoSEQ multiplex PCR; TCRdb's copy has only in-frame clones and leaves some out. The top ten hold 5.9% of the sample, which has hundreds of thousands of clones, over 65% seen once. This sequence joins TRBV10-3 and TRBJ1-2, with TRBD1 identical over 9 bases. The specimen was PBMCs, collected after 12 months of ibrutinib treatment. This clonotype was obtained from a human donor with chronic lymphocytic leukemia. The CDR3 nucleotides are TGTGCCATCAGGGCCGGGACAGGGAATAACTATGGCTACACCTTC. Translated: CAIRAGTGNNYGYTF.